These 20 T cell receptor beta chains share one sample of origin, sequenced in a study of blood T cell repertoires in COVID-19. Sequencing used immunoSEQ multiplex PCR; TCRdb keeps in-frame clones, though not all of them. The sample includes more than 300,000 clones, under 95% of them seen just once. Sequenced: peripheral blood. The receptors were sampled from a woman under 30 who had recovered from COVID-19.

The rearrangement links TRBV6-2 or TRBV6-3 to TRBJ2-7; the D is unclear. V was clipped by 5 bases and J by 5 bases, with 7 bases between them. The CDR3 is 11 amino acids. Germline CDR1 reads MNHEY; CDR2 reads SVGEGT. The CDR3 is CASSQYNEQYV. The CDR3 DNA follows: TGTGCCAGCAGTCAGTACAACGAGCAGTACGTC.

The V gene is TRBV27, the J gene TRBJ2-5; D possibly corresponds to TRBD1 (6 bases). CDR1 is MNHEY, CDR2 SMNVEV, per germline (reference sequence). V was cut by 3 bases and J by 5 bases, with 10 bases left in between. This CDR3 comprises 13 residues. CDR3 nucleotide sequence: TGTGCCAGCAGTTTCGGGCAGGGGGAGACCCAGTACTTC. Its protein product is CASSFGQGETQYF.

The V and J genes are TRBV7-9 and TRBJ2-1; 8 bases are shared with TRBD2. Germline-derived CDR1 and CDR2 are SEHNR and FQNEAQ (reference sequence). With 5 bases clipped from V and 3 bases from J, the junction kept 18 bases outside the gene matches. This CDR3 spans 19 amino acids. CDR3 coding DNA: TGTGCCAGCAGCCGAACGGGCTTGGTAGCGGGGATATTCTACAATGAGCAGTTCTTC. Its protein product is CASSRTGLVAGIFYNEQFF.

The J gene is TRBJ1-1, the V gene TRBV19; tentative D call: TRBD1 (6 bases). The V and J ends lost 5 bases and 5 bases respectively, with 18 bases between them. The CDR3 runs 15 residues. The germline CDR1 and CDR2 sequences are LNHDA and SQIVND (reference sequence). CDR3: CASSLEGGRGTEAFF. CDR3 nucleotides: TGTGCCAGTAGTCTCGAGGGGGGGCGAGGGACTGAAGCTTTCTTT.

CDR3 residues: CASSLELAGTDTQYF. DNA of the CDR3: TGTGCCAGCAGCTTGGAACTAGCGGGAACAGATACGCAGTATTTT. This chain links TRBV9 with TRBJ2-3; 10 nucleotides agree with TRBD2. This CDR3 has 15 residues. The germline gives CDR1 SGDLS, CDR2 YYNGEE. J gave up 3 bases and V 4 bases, and 5 bases lay outside the gene matches.

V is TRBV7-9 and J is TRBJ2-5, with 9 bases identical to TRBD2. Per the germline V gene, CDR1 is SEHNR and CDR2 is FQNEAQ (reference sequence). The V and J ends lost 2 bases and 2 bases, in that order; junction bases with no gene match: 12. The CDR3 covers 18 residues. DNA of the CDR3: TGTGCCAGCAGCTTAAACGGGACTAGCAGAACACAGCAAGAGACCCAGTACTTC. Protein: CASSLNGTSRTQQETQYF.

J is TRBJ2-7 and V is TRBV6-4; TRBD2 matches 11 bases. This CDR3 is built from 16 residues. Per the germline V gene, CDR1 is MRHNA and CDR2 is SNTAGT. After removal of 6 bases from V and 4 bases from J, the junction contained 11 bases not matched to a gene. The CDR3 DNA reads TGTGCCAGCAGCCGGGGGGCTAGCGGGAGGTTATACGAGCAGTACGTC. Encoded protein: CASSRGASGRLYEQYV.

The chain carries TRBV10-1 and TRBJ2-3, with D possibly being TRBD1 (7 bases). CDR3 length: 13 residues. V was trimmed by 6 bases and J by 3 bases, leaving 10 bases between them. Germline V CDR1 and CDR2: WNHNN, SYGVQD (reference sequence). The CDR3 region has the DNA TGCGCCAGCAGCCAGGGGGGTACAGATACGCAGTATTTT. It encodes CASSQGGTDTQYF.

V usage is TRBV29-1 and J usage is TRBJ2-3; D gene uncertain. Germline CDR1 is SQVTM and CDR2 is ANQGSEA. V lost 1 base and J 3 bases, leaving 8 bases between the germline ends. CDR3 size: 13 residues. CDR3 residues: CSVEGPLTDTQYF. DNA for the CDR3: TGCAGCGTTGAAGGCCCCCTAACAGATACGCAGTATTTT.

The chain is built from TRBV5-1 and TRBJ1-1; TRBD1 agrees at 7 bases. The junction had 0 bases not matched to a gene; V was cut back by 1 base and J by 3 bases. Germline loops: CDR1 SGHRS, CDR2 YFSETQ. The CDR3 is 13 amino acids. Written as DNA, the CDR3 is TGCGCCAGCAGCTTGCAGGGGGACACTGAAGCTTTCTTT. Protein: CASSLQGDTEAFF.

CDR3 bases: TGTGCCAGCAGCGCTAGACAGGGACCGAACACCGGGGAGCTGTTTTTT. Residues: CASSARQGPNTGELFF. The chain is built from TRBV9 and TRBJ2-2; TRBD1 agrees at 7 bases. Trimming took 3 bases from V and 0 from J; bases not matched to a gene: 5. The CDR3 extends over 16 amino acids. Germline lookup yields CDR1 SGDLS and CDR2 YYNGEE. The variable domain in full, completed from reference TRBV9 and TRBJ2-2, reads DSGVTQTPKHLITATGQRVTLRCSPRSGDLSVYWYQQSLDQGLQFLIQYYNGEERAKGNILERFSAQQFPDLHSELNLSSLELGDSALYFCASSARQGPNTGELFFGEGSRLTVL.

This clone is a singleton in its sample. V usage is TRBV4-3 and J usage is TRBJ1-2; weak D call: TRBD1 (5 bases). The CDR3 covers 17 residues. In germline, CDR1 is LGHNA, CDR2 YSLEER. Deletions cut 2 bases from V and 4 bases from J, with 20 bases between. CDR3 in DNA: TGCGCCAGCAGCCAACGCGCGTTGCGGGGGGATGGCTATGGCTACACCTTC. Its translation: CASSQRALRGDGYGYTF.

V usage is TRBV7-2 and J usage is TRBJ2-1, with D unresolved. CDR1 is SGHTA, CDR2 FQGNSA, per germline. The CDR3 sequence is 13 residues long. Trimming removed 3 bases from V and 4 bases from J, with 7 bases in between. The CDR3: CASSLSRYNEQFF. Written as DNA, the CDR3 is TGTGCCAGCAGCTTGAGTAGATACAATGAGCAGTTCTTC.

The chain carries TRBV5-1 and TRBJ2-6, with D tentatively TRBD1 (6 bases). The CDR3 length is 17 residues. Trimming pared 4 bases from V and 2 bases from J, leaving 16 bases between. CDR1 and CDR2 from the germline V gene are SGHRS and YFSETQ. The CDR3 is CASSEGMSGAGANVLTF. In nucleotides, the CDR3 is TGCGCCAGCAGCGAAGGAATGTCAGGGGCTGGGGCCAACGTCCTGACTTTC.

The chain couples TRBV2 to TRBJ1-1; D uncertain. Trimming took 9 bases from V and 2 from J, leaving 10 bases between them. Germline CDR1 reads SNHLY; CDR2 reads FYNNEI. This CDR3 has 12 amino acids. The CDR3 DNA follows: TGTGCCAGTGGAGGGCGAAACACTGAAGCTTTCTTT. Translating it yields CASGGRNTEAFF.

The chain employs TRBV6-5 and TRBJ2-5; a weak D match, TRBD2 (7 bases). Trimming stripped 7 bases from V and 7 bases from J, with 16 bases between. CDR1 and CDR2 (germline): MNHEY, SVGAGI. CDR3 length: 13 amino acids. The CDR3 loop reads CASTQGGGSTQYF. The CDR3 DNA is TGTGCCAGCACCCAAGGGGGGGGGTCGACCCAGTACTTC.

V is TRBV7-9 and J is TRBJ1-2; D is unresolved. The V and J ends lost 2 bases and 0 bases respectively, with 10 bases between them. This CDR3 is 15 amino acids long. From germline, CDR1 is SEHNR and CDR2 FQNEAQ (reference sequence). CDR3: CASSLISTTNYGYTF. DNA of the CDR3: TGTGCCAGCAGCTTAATCTCCACAACTAACTATGGCTACACCTTC. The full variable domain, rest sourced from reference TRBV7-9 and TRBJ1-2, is DTGVSQNPRHKITKRGQNVTFRCDPISEHNRLYWYRQTLGQGPEFLTYFQNEAQLEKSRLLSDRFSAERPKGSFSTLEIQRTEQGDSAMYLCASSLISTTNYGYTFGSGTRLTVV.

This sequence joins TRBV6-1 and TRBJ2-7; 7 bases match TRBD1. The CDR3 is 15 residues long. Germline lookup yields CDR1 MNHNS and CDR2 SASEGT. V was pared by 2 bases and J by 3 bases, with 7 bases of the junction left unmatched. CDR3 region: CASSEPGQLYYEQYV. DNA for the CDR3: TGTGCCAGCAGTGAACCGGGACAGCTTTACTACGAGCAGTACGTC.

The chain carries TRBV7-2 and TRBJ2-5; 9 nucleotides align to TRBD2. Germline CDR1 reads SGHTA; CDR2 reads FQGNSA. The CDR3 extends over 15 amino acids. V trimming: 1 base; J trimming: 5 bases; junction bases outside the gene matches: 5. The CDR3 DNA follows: TGTGCCAGCAGCTTAGTAGCGGGAGATGTGGAGACCCAGTACTTC. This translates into CASSLVAGDVETQYF.

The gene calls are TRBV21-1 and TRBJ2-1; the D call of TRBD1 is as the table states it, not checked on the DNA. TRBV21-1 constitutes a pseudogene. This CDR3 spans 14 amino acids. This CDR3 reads CASIPGQVYNEQFF. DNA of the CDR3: TGTGCCAGCATTCCGGGACAGGTTTACAATGAGCAGTTCTTC.